This entry features one T cell receptor beta chain sequence. Its antigen is currently unknown. The source of the sample is a study of shared clonotypes between healthy human individuals. Findings and caveats of the study: In this cohort, only blood was sampled, and tissue repertoires likely differ. Sharing across four donors was highest in naive CD4 (roughly 5%) and lowest in memory CD8 (roughly 0.4%).

This was a deep-level run. Some clones are missing from TCRdb's copy, which holds only in-frame ones; the method was immunoSEQ multiplex PCR. The sample includes hundreds of thousands of clones, 90% to 96% of them seen just once. Trimming cost V 3 bases and J 6 bases; bases outside gene matches: 5. Germline assignment: CDR1 SGHAT and CDR2 FQNNGV. CDR3 length: 15 amino acids. The source is a woman aged 25 to 45 in good health. Sequencing input: naive CD4+ T cells sorted from blood. The sample's subset: CD45RA+ positively selected. V and J are TRBV11-2 and TRBJ2-1; 10 bases agree with TRBD2. The CDR3: CASSFLAGAVNEQFF. The CDR3 DNA follows: TGTGCCAGCAGCTTTCTAGCGGGAGCAGTCAATGAGCAGTTCTTC.